A single sample gave rise to the 10 T cell receptor beta chains below, sequenced in a study of blood T cell repertoires in COVID-19. Profiled with immunoSEQ multiplex PCR; TCRdb holds only in-frame clones, not every one. The repertoire consists of some 250,000 clones, with 86% occurring once and the leading ten covering about 5.9%. Sequenced material: peripheral blood. All receptors derive from a man in his sixties with acute or convalescent COVID-19.

The V and J genes are TRBV9 and TRBJ1-1; TRBD1 matches at 9 bases. This CDR3 is 14 amino acids long. V trimming: 2 bases; J trimming: 5 bases; junction bases outside the gene matches: 4. Germline CDR1 reads SGDLS; CDR2 reads YYNGEE. CDR3 protein: CASSVGQGRTEAFF. The CDR3 DNA sequence: TGTGCCAGCAGCGTCGGACAGGGGAGGACTGAAGCTTTCTTT.

This chain uses TRBV19 with TRBJ1-2, with 8 bases aligning to TRBD1. Germline V CDR1 and CDR2: LNHDA, SQIVND (reference sequence). This CDR3 region has 14 residues. Trimming cost V 7 bases and J 3 bases; bases outside gene matches: 7. The chain's CDR3 is CASIATGAYYGYTF. In nucleotides, the CDR3 is TGTGCCAGTATCGCGACAGGGGCCTACTATGGCTACACCTTC.

J is TRBJ2-2 and V is TRBV7-9, with D hard to call. Germline V gene data show CDR1 as SEHNR and CDR2 as FQNEAQ (reference sequence). This CDR3 is built from 14 residues. Trimming pared 5 bases from V and 6 bases from J, leaving 13 bases between. The CDR3 region has the DNA TGTGCCAGCAGCCCACCCAGGTTAGCCGGGGAGCTGTTTTTT. Translating gives CASSPPRLAGELFF.

This chain links TRBV29-1 with TRBJ1-2; no clear D. This CDR3 is built from 12 residues. Trimming cost V 0 bases and J 8 bases, with 10 bases left between them. Germline lookup yields CDR1 SQVTM and CDR2 ANQGSEA. The CDR3 nucleotides are TGCAGCGTTGAAGAAGAAGGAGGAGGCTACACCTTC. It codes for CSVEEEGGGYTF.

J is TRBJ2-1 and V is TRBV7-2; 9 nucleotides match TRBD2. The CDR3 consists of 16 residues. Germline assignment: CDR1 SGHTA and CDR2 FQGNSA. V shed 5 bases and J 2 bases; nucleotides not matched to a gene: 7. The CDR3 sequence is CASSPVAGVAYNEQFF. CDR3 DNA sequence: TGTGCCAGCAGCCCTGTAGCGGGAGTCGCCTACAATGAGCAGTTCTTC.

The J gene is TRBJ2-1, the V gene TRBV5-4; TRBD2 aligns across 10 bases. Germline V gives CDR1 SGHNT, CDR2 YYREEE (reference sequence). J lost 2 bases, V lost 4 bases, and 3 bases had no gene match. The CDR3 has 15 residues. This chain's CDR3 is CASSQSGRAYNEQFF. In DNA form, the CDR3 reads TGTGCCAGCAGCCAGAGCGGGAGGGCCTACAATGAGCAGTTCTTC.

The count of this clone is one. The V call is TRBV13, the J call TRBJ2-7; tentative D call: TRBD1 (7 bases). Per the germline V gene, CDR1 is PRHDT and CDR2 is FYEKMQ (reference sequence). The CDR3 runs 17 residues. V lost 0 bases, J lost 0 bases, and 15 bases lay in between. CDR3 coding DNA: TGTGCCAGCAGCTTAGGGGACAGGACTAAACCCTCCTACGAGCAGTACTTC. This encodes CASSLGDRTKPSYEQYF.

This chain joins TRBV9 and TRBJ2-7; perhaps TRBD2 as D (6 bases). There are 11 residues in the CDR3. CDR1 and CDR2 (germline): SGDLS, YYNGEE. Trimming took off 4 bases at V and 7 bases at J, with 9 bases between the two ends. The CDR3 loop reads CASSSAGEQYF. CDR3 coding DNA: TGTGCCAGCAGCTCGGCGGGAGAGCAGTACTTC. The complete variable domain, with remaining parts taken from reference TRBV9 and TRBJ2-7, reads DSGVTQTPKHLITATGQRVTLRCSPRSGDLSVYWYQQSLDQGLQFLIQYYNGEERAKGNILERFSAQQFPDLHSELNLSSLELGDSALYFCASSSAGEQYFGPGTRLTVT.

The chain has TRBV7-2 and TRBJ2-5; 10 bases are a match to TRBD1. V lost 1 base, J lost 5 bases, and 10 bases stayed unmatched. The CDR3 is 17 residues long. Germline V lookup: CDR1 SGHTA, CDR2 FQGNSA. The CDR3 coding sequence is TGTGCCAGCAGCTTAGGACAGGGGGCCTCCCTTGGGGAGACCCAGTACTTC. Amino acid sequence: CASSLGQGASLGETQYF.

The CDR3 bases are TGTGCCAGCAGCAAAGGAGGACAGGGTAACCACGAGCAGTACTTC. This gives the protein CASSKGGQGNHEQYF. The V and J genes are TRBV21-1 and TRBJ2-7; the DNA was not compared with TRBD1, the D call given in the table. TRBV21-1 is classified as a pseudogene. There are 15 residues in the CDR3.